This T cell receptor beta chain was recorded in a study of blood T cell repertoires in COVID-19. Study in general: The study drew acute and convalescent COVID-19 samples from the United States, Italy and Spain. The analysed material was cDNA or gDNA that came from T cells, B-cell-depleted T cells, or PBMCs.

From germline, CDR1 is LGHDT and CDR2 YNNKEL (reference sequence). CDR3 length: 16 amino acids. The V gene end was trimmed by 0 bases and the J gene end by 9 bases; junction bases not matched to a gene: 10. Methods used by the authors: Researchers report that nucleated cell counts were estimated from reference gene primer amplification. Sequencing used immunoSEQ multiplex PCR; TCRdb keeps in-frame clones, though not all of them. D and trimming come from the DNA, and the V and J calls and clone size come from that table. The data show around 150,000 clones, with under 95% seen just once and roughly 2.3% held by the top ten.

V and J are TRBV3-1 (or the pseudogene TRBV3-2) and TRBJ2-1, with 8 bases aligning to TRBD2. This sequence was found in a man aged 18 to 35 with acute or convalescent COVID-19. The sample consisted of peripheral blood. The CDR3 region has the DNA TGTGCCAGCAGCCAAGATCGGCTTGCGGGGGGTCCTGAGCAGTTCTTC. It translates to CASSQDRLAGGPEQFF.